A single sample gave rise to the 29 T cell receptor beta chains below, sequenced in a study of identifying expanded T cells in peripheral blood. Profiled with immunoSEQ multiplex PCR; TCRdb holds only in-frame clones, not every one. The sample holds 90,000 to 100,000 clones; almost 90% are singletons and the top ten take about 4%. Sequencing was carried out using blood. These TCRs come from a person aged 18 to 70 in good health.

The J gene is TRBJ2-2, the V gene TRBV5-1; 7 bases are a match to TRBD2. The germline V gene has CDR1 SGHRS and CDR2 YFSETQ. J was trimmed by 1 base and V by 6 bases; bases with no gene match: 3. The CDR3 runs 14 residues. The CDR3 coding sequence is TGCGCCAGCAATCAGCGGGAGAACACCGGGGAGCTGTTTTTT. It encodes CASNQRENTGELFF.

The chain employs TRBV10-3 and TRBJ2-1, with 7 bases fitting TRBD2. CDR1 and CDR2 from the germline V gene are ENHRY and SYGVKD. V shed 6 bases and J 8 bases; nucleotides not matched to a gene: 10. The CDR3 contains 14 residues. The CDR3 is CAISAGTTGDEQFF. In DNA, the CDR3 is TGTGCCATCAGCGCCGGGACTACCGGGGATGAGCAGTTCTTC.

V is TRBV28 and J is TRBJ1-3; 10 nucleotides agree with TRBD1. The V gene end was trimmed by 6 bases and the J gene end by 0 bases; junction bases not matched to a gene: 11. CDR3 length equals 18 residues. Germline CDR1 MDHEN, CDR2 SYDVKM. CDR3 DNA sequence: TGTGCCAGCAGCCGATGGGGACAGGGGTTGAACTCTGGAAACACCATATATTTT. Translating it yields CASSRWGQGLNSGNTIYF.

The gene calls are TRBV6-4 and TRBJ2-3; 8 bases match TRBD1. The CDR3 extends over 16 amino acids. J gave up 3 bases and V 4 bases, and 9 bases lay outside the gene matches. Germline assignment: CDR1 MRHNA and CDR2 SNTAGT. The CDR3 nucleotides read TGTGCCAGCAGTGCCTCCGGGACAGGCCATACAGATACGCAGTATTTT. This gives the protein CASSASGTGHTDTQYF.

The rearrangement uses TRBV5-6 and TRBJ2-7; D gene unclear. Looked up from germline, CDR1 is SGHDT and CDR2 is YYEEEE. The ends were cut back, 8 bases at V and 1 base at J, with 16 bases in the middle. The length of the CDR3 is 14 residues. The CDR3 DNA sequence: TGTGCCAGTCAGCTTGGAGTCAGATCCTACGAGCAGTACTTC. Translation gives CASQLGVRSYEQYF. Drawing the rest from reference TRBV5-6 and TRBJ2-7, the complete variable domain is DAGVTQSPTHLIKTRGQQVTLRCSPKSGHDTVSWYQQALGQGPQFIFQYYEEEERQRGNFPDRFSGHQFPNYSSELNVNALLLGDSALYLCASQLGVRSYEQYFGPGTRLTVT.

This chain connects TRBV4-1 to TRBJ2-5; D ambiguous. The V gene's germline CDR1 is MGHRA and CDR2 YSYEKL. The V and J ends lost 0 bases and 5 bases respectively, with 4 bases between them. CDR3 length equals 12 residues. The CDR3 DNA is TGCGCCAGCAGCCAAGAAATGGAGACCCAGTACTTC. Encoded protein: CASSQEMETQYF.

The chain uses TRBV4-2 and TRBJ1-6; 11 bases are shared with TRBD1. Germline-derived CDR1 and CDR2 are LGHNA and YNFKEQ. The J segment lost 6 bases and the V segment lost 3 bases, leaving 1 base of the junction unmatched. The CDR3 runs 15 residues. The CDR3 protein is CASSHGTGGNSPLHF. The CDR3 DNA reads TGTGCCAGCAGCCATGGGACAGGGGGTAATTCACCCCTCCACTTT.

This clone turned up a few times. CDR3 in amino acids: CASSQGLAGGPGTDTQYF. CDR3 bases: TGTGCCAGCAGCCAAGGACTAGCGGGAGGGCCCGGCACAGATACGCAGTATTTT. The J gene is TRBJ2-3, the V gene TRBV4-2, with 14 nucleotides matching TRBD2. The germline gives CDR1 LGHNA, CDR2 YNFKEQ. CDR3 length: 18 residues. J was trimmed by 1 base and V by 1 base; bases with no gene match: 4.

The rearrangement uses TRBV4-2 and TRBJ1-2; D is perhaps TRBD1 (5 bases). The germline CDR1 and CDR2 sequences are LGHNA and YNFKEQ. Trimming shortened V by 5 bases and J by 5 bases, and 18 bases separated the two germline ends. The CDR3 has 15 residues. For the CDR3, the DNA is TGTGCCAGCAGCTTGGCCCTCGGGGCAGAATATGGCTACACCTTC. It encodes CASSLALGAEYGYTF.

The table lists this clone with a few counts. CDR3 protein: CASSSGTSNSPLHF. CDR3 bases: TGTGCCAGCAGCAGCGGGACATCAAATTCACCCCTCCACTTT. The rearrangement uses TRBV27 and TRBJ1-6; D is perhaps TRBD1 (6 bases). The V end lost 6 bases, the J end lost 7 bases, and 13 bases lay between the germline ends. Germline V gene sequence: CDR1 MNHEY, CDR2 SMNVEV (reference sequence). The CDR3 length is 14 residues.

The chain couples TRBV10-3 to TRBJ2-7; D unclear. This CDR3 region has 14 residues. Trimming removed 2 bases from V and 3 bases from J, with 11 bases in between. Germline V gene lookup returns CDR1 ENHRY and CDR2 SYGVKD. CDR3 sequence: CAISEGRQNYEQYF. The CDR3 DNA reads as TGTGCCATCAGTGAGGGTAGACAAAACTACGAGCAGTACTTC.

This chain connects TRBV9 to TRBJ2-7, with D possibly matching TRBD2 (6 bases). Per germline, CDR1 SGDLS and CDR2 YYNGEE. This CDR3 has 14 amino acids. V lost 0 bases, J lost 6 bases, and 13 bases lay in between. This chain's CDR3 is CASSVGGESGEQYF. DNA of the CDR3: TGTGCCAGCAGCGTAGGGGGGGAATCCGGCGAGCAGTACTTC.

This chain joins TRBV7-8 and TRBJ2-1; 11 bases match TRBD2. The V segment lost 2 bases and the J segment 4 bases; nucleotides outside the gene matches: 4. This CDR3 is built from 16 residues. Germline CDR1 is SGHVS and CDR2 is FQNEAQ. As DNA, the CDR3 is TGTGCCAGCAGCTTATTGACTAGCGGGGAGTACAATGAGCAGTTCTTC. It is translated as CASSLLTSGEYNEQFF.

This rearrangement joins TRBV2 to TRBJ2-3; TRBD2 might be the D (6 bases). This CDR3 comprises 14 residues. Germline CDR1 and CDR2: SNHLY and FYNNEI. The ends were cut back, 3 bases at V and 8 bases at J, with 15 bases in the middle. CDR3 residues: CASSEGPVGGTQYF. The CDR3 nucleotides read TGTGCCAGCAGTGAGGGGCCAGTGGGGGGTACGCAGTATTTT.

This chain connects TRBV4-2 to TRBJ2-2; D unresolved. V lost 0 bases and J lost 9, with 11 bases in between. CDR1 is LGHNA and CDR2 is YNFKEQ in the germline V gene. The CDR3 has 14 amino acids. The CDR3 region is CASSQDKGLRELFF. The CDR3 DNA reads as TGTGCCAGCAGCCAAGATAAAGGCTTAAGGGAGCTGTTTTTT.

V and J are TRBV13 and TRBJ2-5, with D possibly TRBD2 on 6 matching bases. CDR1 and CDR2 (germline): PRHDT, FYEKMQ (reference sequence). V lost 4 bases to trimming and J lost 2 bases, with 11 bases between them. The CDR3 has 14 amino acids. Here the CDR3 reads CASSWRGLQETQYF. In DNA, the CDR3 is TGTGCCAGCAGCTGGCGGGGTCTACAAGAGACCCAGTACTTC.

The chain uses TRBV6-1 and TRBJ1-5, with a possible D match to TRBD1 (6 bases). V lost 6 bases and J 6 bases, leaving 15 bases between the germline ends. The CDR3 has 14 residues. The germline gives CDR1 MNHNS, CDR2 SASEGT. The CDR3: CASRGAGGAQPQHF. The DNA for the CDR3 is TGTGCCAGCAGGGGGGCAGGTGGGGCTCAGCCCCAGCATTTT.

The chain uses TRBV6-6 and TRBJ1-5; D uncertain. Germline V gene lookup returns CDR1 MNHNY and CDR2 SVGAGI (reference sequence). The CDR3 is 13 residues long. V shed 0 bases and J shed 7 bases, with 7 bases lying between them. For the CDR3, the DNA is TGTGCCAGCAGTTACTCGTCATTCCAGCCCCAGCATTTT. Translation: CASSYSSFQPQHF.

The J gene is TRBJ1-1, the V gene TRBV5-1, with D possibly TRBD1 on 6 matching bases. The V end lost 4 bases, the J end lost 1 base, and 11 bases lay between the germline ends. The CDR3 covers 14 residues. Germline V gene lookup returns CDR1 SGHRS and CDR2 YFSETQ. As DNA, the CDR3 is TGCGCCAGCAGCCCGGGGGCAGGGAACACTGAAGCTTTCTTT. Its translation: CASSPGAGNTEAFF.

CDR3: CASSFSGSTDNEQFF. The CDR3 DNA sequence: TGTGCCAGCAGCTTTAGCGGGAGTACAGACAATGAGCAGTTCTTC. The genes are TRBV5-4 and TRBJ2-1; 9 bases are shared with TRBD2. The CDR3 extends over 15 amino acids. Germline CDR1 SGHNT, CDR2 YYREEE (reference sequence). V lost 2 bases, J lost 5 bases, and 5 bases stayed unmatched.

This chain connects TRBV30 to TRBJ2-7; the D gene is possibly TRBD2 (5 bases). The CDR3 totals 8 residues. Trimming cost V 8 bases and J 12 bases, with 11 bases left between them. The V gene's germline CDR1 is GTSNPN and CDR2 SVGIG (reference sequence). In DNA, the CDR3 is TGTGCCATGGCCGGAGGGTACTTC. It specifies CAMAGGYF.

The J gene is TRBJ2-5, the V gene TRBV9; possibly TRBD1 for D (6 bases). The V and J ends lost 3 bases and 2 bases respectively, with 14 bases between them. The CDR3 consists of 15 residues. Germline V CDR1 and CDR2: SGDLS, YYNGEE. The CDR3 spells CASSEAGTQQETQYF. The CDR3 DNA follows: TGTGCCAGCAGCGAGGCCGGGACACAGCAAGAGACCCAGTACTTC.

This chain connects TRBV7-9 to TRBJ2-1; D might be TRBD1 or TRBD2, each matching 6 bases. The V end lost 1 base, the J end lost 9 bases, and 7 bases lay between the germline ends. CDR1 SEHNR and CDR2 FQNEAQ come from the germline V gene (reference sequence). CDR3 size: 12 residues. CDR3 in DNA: TGTGCCAGCAGCTTAGAGGGGGGTGAGCAGTTCTTC. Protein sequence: CASSLEGGEQFF.

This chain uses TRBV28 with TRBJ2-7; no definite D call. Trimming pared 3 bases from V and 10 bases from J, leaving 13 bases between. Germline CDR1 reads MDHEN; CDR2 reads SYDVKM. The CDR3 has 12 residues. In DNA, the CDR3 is TGTGCCAGCAGTTTTGGAAATACAGAACAGTACTTC. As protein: CASSFGNTEQYF.

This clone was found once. The CDR3 coding sequence is TGTGCCACCAGCAGACTCGACGTAATTTACGAGCAGTACTTC. Translation: CATSRLDVIYEQYF. The chain joins TRBV15 to TRBJ2-7; D ambiguous. V lost 2 bases and J 4 bases, leaving 12 bases between the germline ends. The CDR3 sequence is 14 residues long. The germline CDR1 and CDR2 sequences are LNHNV and YYDKDF (reference sequence).

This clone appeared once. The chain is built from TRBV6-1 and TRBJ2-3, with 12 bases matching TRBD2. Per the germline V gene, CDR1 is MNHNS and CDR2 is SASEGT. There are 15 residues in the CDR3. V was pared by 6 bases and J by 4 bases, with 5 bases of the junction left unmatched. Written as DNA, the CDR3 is TGTGCCAGCAGAGCAAGACTAGCGGGGGCAGATACGCAGTATTTT. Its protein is CASRARLAGADTQYF.

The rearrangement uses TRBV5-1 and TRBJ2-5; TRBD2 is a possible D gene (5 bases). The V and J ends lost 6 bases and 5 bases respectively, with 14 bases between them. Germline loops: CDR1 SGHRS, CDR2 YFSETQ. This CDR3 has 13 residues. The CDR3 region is CASNMGSRETQYF. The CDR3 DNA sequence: TGCGCCAGCAATATGGGGAGTCGGGAGACCCAGTACTTC.

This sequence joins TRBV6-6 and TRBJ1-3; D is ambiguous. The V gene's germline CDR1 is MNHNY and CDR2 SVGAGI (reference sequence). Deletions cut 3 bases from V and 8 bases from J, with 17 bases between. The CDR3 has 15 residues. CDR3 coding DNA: TGTGCCAGCAGTTATTCGGAGTTTCGGGGAGACACCATATATTTT. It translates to CASSYSEFRGDTIYF.

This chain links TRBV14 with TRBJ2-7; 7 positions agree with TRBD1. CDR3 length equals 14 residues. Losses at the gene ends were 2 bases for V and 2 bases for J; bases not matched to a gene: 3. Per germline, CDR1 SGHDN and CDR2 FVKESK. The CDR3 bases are TGTGCCAGCAGCCAACCTGGACAGGCCTACGAGCAGTACTTC. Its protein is CASSQPGQAYEQYF.